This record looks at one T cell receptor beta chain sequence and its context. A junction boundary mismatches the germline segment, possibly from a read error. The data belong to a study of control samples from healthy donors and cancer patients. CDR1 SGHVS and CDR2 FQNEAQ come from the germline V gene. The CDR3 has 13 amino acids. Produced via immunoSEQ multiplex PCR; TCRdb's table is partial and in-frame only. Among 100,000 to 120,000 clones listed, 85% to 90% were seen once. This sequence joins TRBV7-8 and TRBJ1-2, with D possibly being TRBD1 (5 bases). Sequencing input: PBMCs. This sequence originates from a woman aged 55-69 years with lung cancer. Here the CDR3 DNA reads TGTGCCAGCAGTTTAGACAGAGGGGACGGCTACACCTTC. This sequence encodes CASSLDRGDGYTF.